This entry lists 11 T cell receptor beta chains sequenced from one sample in a study of blood T cell repertoires in COVID-19. Clones were sequenced by immunoSEQ multiplex PCR, and TCRdb holds only the in-frame ones, with some missing. The sample consists of 120,000 to 150,000 clones, roughly 89% of them appearing once. Sequenced: peripheral blood. The receptor source for this set is a man aged 25-45 years with COVID-19, enrolled during active disease.

The V and J genes are TRBV5-1 and TRBJ2-7; D is undetermined. V was trimmed by 0 bases and J by 6 bases, leaving 10 bases between them. There are 13 residues in the CDR3. CDR1 and CDR2 from the germline V gene are SGHRS and YFSETQ. Here the CDR3 DNA reads TGCGCCAGCAGCTTGGAAGGCAGGATCGAGCAGTACTTC. This sequence encodes CASSLEGRIEQYF.

The chain employs TRBV3-1 (or the pseudogene TRBV3-2) and TRBJ2-1; D might be TRBD1 (5 bases). V was cut by 4 bases and J by 9 bases, with 19 bases left in between. CDR1 and CDR2 (germline): LGHDT, YNNKEL (reference sequence). This CDR3 region has 15 residues. The CDR3 protein is CASSLFRRPQGEQFF. The DNA for the CDR3 is TGTGCCAGCAGCCTTTTCAGAAGGCCTCAGGGTGAGCAGTTCTTC.

The rearrangement links TRBV7-2 to TRBJ2-5; 14 nucleotides align to TRBD2. The CDR3 is 17 residues long. V shed 0 bases, J shed 4 bases, and the junction held 4 bases outside the gene matches. The germline V gene has CDR1 SGHTA and CDR2 FQGNSA. The CDR3 nucleotides are TGTGCCAGCAGCTTAGCTGCCGGGACTAGCGGGAGAGAGACCCAGTACTTC. Its translation: CASSLAAGTSGRETQYF.

This chain connects TRBV7-9 to TRBJ2-1; 10 nucleotides align to TRBD2. Germline CDR1 reads SEHNR; CDR2 reads FQNEAQ (reference sequence). This CDR3 has 14 amino acids. V lost 1 base and J lost 10; bases outside the gene matches: 4. As DNA, the CDR3 is TGTGCCAGCAGCTTAGAAGGGACTAGCGCCGAGCAGTTCTTC. This sequence encodes CASSLEGTSAEQFF.

This clone was detected once. J is TRBJ1-2 and V is TRBV28, with D perhaps TRBD1 (6 bases). Germline CDR1 is MDHEN and CDR2 is SYDVKM. The CDR3 contains 14 residues. V shed 3 bases and J shed 4 bases, with 12 bases lying between them. CDR3 loop: CASSFGGAGYGYTF. Written as DNA, the CDR3 is TGTGCCAGCAGTTTTGGGGGGGCAGGCTATGGCTACACCTTC.

This clone was seen a single time. The V call is TRBV15, the J call TRBJ2-1; TRBD2 is a possible D gene (6 bases). The CDR3 runs 13 residues. CDR1 is LNHNV and CDR2 is YYDKDF in the germline V gene (reference sequence). The ends were cut back, 5 bases at V and 9 bases at J, with 14 bases in the middle. The CDR3 DNA reads TGTGCCACCAGCGTCGGCGGGGAGCTTGAGCAGTTCTTC. Protein product: CATSVGGELEQFF.

The CDR3 spells CASSLGQLTLNTGELFF. The DNA of the CDR3 is TGTGCCAGCAGCTTAGGTCAACTGACTCTCAACACCGGGGAGCTGTTTTTT. V usage is TRBV7-6 and J usage is TRBJ2-2; unclear D gene. Germline assignment: CDR1 SGHVS and CDR2 FNYEAQ. The CDR3 consists of 17 residues. Trimming took 1 base from V and 2 from J, leaving 14 bases between them.

The chain recombines TRBV9 with TRBJ2-3; 9 bases align to TRBD2. The CDR3 loop spans 17 amino acids. The germline CDR1 and CDR2 sequences are SGDLS and YYNGEE. The V segment lost 0 bases and the J segment 5 bases; nucleotides outside the gene matches: 10. The CDR3 sequence: CASSVGPGGRALDTQYF. CDR3 coding DNA: TGTGCCAGCAGCGTAGGCCCGGGCGGGAGGGCCCTAGATACGCAGTATTTT.

The chain joins TRBV6-2 or TRBV6-3 to TRBJ1-2; D might be TRBD1 (6 bases). This CDR3 has 12 amino acids. Germline lookup yields CDR1 MNHEY and CDR2 SVGEGT. The ends were cut back, 6 bases at V and 8 bases at J, with 13 bases in the middle. As DNA, the CDR3 is TGTGCCAGCAGCCTACAGGGATTCGGCTACACCTTC. Amino acids: CASSLQGFGYTF.

The chain has TRBV5-6 and TRBJ1-2; D is unresolved. Deletions cut 4 bases from V and 4 bases from J, with 17 bases between. The CDR3 covers 15 residues. The V gene's germline CDR1 is SGHDT and CDR2 YYEEEE. CDR3 sequence (DNA): TGTGCCAGCAGCCATAGACCCCTAGTCGGCTATGGCTACACCTTC. Translated, it gives CASSHRPLVGYGYTF.

This chain connects TRBV29-1 to TRBJ2-3, with D unclear. In germline, CDR1 is SQVTM, CDR2 ANQGSEA. CDR3 length: 14 amino acids. Trimming removed 7 bases from V and 9 bases from J, with 23 bases in between. The CDR3 region is CSADIPRLRRTQYF. CDR3 nucleotide sequence: TGCAGCGCCGATATACCCCGACTCCGACGGACGCAGTATTTT.